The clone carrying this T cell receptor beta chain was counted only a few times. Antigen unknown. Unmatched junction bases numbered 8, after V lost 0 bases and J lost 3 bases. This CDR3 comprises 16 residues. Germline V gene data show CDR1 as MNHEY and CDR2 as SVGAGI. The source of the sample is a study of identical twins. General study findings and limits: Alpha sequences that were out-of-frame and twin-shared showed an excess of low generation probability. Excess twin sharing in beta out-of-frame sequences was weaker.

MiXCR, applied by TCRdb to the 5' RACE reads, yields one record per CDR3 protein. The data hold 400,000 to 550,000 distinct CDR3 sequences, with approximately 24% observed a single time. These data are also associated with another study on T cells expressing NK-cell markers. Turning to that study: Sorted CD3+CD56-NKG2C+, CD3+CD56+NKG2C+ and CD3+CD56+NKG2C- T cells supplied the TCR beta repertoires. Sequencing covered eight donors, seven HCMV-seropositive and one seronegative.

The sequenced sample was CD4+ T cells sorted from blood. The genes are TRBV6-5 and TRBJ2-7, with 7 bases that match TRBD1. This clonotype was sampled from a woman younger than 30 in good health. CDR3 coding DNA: TGTGCCAGCAGTTACTCGACAGGGATCCCCTACTACGAGCAGTACTTC. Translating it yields CASSYSTGIPYYEQYF.